A selection of T cell receptor beta chains follows, all from one sample in a study of cytomegalovirus exposure and HLA in healthy donors. The protocol was immunoSEQ multiplex PCR, while the TCRdb copy is restricted to in-frame clones and leaves out a portion. The sample has 90,000 to 95,000 clones; 65% to 85% are singletons. What was sequenced was PBMCs. The receptors come from a man between 18 and 35 years old in good health and CMV-seronegative. Both conserved end residues are part of each CDR3. The order of the fields is J gene, V gene, CDR3 protein.

j_gene: TRBJ1-1; v_gene: TRBV7-9; CDR3aa: CASSMTGMHTEAFF
j_gene: TRBJ2-1; v_gene: TRBV6-1; CDR3aa: CAISGVGNEQFF
j_gene: TRBJ2-1; v_gene: TRBV6-5; CDR3aa: CASSYRGAHNEQFF
j_gene: TRBJ1-6; v_gene: TRBV5-1; CDR3aa: CASSLGRSDSPLHF
j_gene: TRBJ1-2; v_gene: TRBV5-6; CDR3aa: CASSLGTGNGYTF
j_gene: TRBJ2-4; v_gene: TRBV9; CDR3aa: CASSVEGGANIQYF
j_gene: TRBJ1-1; v_gene: TRBV5-6; CDR3aa: CASSLDTGTYSVSTEAFF
j_gene: TRBJ2-7; v_gene: TRBV30; CDR3aa: CAWSRRGGHEQYF
j_gene: TRBJ2-7; v_gene: TRBV7-2; CDR3aa: CASSSGGAGTYEQYF
j_gene: TRBJ2-2; v_gene: TRBV10-3; CDR3aa: CAISEPFKGSGVRTGELFF
j_gene: TRBJ1-4; v_gene: TRBV11-1; CDR3aa: CASSLGGTGDEKLFF
j_gene: TRBJ2-5; v_gene: TRBV9; CDR3aa: CASSGGLAETQYF
j_gene: TRBJ1-1; v_gene: TRBV2; CDR3aa: CASRALPEAFF
j_gene: TRBJ2-2; v_gene: TRBV19; CDR3aa: CASSAGLAENTGELFF
j_gene: TRBJ2-1; v_gene: TRBV28; CDR3aa: CASRQRLAGAGEQFF
j_gene: TRBJ2-3; v_gene: TRBV6-1; CDR3aa: CASSVTSGGTTDTQYF
j_gene: TRBJ2-1; v_gene: TRBV14; CDR3aa: CASSPGTSWDNEQFF
j_gene: TRBJ1-4; v_gene: TRBV4-1; CDR3aa: CASSQETGHNEKLFF
j_gene: TRBJ2-1; v_gene: TRBV19; CDR3aa: CASSVLAGRYNEQFF
j_gene: TRBJ2-6; v_gene: TRBV6-5; CDR3aa: CASSYRRETGANVLTF
j_gene: TRBJ2-2; v_gene: TRBV13; CDR3aa: CASSGRQGMSGELFF
j_gene: TRBJ1-2; v_gene: TRBV27; CDR3aa: CASRWGNDYGYTF
j_gene: TRBJ2-3; v_gene: TRBV27; CDR3aa: CASSSDRASTDTQYF
j_gene: TRBJ2-2; v_gene: TRBV11-2; CDR3aa: CASSFLQGLGPGELFF
j_gene: TRBJ1-2; v_gene: TRBV29-1; CDR3aa: CSVARANSLGYTF
j_gene: TRBJ1-6; v_gene: TRBV5-4; CDR3aa: CASSPTGPSSYNSPLHF
j_gene: TRBJ2-5; v_gene: TRBV7-7; CDR3aa: CASSRTSGEGETQYF
j_gene: TRBJ2-2; v_gene: TRBV6-5; CDR3aa: CATLGQGVAGELFF
j_gene: TRBJ1-1; v_gene: TRBV5-1; CDR3aa: CASSWGLSDNTEAFF
j_gene: TRBJ2-7; v_gene: TRBV5-1; CDR3aa: CASSLDTGTYEQYF
j_gene: TRBJ2-3; v_gene: TRBV5-4; CDR3aa: CASSLGGLASDTQYF
j_gene: TRBJ1-2; v_gene: TRBV6-5; CDR3aa: CASSYDRGYGYTF
j_gene: TRBJ1-2; v_gene: TRBV2; CDR3aa: CASTGTGDGYTF
j_gene: TRBJ2-1; v_gene: TRBV19; CDR3aa: CASSIVRGHNEQFF
j_gene: TRBJ1-3; v_gene: TRBV2; CDR3aa: CASTRDRGLAGNTIYF
j_gene: TRBJ1-5; v_gene: TRBV19; CDR3aa: CASSMTSFSNQPQHF
j_gene: TRBJ2-1; v_gene: TRBV19; CDR3aa: CASSMWAGGFNEQFF
j_gene: TRBJ2-2; v_gene: TRBV4-1; CDR3aa: CASSRVTGELFF
j_gene: TRBJ2-5; v_gene: TRBV4-1; CDR3aa: CASSKFTGTSVETQYF
j_gene: TRBJ1-2; v_gene: TRBV4-1; CDR3aa: CASRPTGSGGYTF